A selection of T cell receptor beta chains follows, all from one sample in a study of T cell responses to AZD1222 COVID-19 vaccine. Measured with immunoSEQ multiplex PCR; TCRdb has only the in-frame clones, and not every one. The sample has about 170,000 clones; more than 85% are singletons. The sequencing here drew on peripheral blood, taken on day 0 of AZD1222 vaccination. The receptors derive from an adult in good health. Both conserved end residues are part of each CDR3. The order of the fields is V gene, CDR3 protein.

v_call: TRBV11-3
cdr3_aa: CASSSGTSILNEQFF

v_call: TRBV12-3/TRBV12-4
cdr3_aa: CASSSPRAYEQYF

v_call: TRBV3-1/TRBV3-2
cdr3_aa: CASSQVVGALNTEAFF

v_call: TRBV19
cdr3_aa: CASSMRRGSNQPQHF

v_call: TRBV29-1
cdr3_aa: CSVRGTGASGKLFF

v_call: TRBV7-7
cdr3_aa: CASSLTPDQPQHF

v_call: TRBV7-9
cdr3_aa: CASSLAGTLGEETQYF

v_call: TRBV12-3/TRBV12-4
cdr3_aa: CASSTEGNQPQHF

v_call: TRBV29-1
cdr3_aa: CSVWGAGETQYF

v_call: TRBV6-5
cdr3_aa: CASSYSQGLVYGYTF

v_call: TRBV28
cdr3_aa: CASSRTGRDANTEAFF

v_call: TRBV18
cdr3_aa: CASSQQGVDGYTF

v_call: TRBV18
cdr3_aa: CASSPLGNYGYTF

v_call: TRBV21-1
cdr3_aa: CASSTRQGRDSGANVLTF

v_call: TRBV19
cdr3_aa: CASSWDGYNEQFF

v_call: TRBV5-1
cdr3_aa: CASSLDGSRTNEKLFF

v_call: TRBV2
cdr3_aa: CASMSNLNTEAFF

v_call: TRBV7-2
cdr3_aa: CASSPDRIYLTDTQYF

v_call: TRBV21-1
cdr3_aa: CASSGVKDREKYEQYF

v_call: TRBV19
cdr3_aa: CASSIGGVGGEKLFF

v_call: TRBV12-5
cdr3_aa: CASGFPDRNTEAFF

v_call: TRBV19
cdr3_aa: CASSMAGPMNTEAFF

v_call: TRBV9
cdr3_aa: CASSVWGTEAFF

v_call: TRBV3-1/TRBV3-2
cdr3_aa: CASSQDPGGYGYTF

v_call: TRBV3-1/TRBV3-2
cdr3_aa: CASSQGREQPQHF

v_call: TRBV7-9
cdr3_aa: CASSPPGLAGANEQYF

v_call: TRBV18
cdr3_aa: CASSPSRETSEQYF

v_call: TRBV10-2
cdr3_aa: CASSDYRLFEPQHF

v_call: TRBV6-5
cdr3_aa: CASSSLTGSRTEQYF

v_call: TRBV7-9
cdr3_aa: CASSLVGLAGNEQFF

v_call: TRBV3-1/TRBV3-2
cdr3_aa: CASSQGIHQPQHF

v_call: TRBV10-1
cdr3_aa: CASSREVRYGYTF

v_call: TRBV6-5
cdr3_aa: CASSYRDGSSYEQYF

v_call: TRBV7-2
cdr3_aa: CASSLAGGGTQYF

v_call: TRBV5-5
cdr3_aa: CASISLKGGDTEAFF

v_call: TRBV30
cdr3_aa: CAWSDQDYSNQPQHF

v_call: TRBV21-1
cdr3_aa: CASGLTDNQPQHF

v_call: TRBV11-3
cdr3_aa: CASSPTGDNEQFF

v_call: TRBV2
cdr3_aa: CASRPGGSYEQYF

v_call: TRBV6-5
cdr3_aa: CDLLALSSYEQYF

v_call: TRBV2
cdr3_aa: CASPRTGGSDTQYF

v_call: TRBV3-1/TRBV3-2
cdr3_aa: CASSQVFGERAFF

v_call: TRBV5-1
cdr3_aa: CASSLGGPMNEQFF

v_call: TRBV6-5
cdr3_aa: CASSYSVRGGLPQHF

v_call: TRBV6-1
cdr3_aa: CASSDRTGANTEAFF

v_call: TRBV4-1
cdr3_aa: CASSLAGQLNTEAFF

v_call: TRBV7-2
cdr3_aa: CASSLEAGNQPQHF